This entry lists 14 T cell receptor beta chains sequenced from one sample in a study of T cells in women clearing cervical HPV infection (dated by TCRdb to the late 2010s). Library generation was performed with the immunoSEQ multiplex PCR assay. TCRdb provides this immuneACCESS table in a form limited to in-frame rearrangements. Some clones are lacking; in checked studies, under half of them reflect an unresolved V gene, and why the rest are absent is not known. This sample's table carries over 15,000 clones. Around a tenth of the sample rests with the top ten. Sequenced sample: blood buffy coat. The receptors shown here come from a woman between 18 and 70 years old with a cervical HPV16 infection that either progressed to CIN3+ or cleared (not recorded which).

Regarding this clone: The sequence runs out 3 residues before the end of the CDR3; the remainder is reconstructed from the germline J gene. V and J are TRBV5-1 and TRBJ1-2; weak D call: TRBD1 (5 bases). V was pared by 4 bases and J by 5 bases, with 18 bases between. The germline gives CDR1 SGHRS, CDR2 YFSETQ. The CDR3 consists of 15 residues. CDR3: CASSPGGTGGYGYTF. Partial CDR3 DNA: TGCGCCAGCAGCCCGGGGGGGACCGGGGGATATGGC.

The CDR3 region is CASSSPGGLKDTQYF. Incomplete CDR3 DNA: TGTGCCAGCAGCTCCCCAGGGGGCTTGAAAGATACG. This chain links TRBV12-3 or TRBV12-4 with TRBJ2-3; the match to TRBD1 covers 8 bases. The CDR3 goes on 3 residues after the read ends, and that part is filled in from the germline J gene. Trimming cost V 6 bases and J 5 bases; bases outside gene matches: 10. This CDR3 has 15 residues.

As to this clone: The CDR3 goes on 3 residues after the read ends, and that part is filled in from the germline J gene. The J gene is TRBJ1-1, the V gene TRBV10-1; D unresolved. The CDR3 is made up of 13 amino acids. The germline V and J ends were trimmed by 2 bases and 5 bases, with 9 bases remaining between them. Germline V lookup: CDR1 WNHNN, CDR2 SYGVQD (reference sequence). Partial CDR3 DNA: TGCGCCAGCAGTGAGGTAACGGGTACTGAA. Translating it yields CASSEVTGTE. The whole CDR3 reads CASSEVTGTEAFF.

Comments on this clone: The read terminates 3 residues before the CDR3 end, so the remaining end is supplied by the germline J gene. This chain joins TRBV19 and TRBJ2-7; perhaps TRBD1 as D (5 bases). In germline, CDR1 is LNHDA, CDR2 SQIVND (reference sequence). This CDR3 has 13 amino acids. V was shortened by 8 bases and J by 3 bases, with 14 bases between the two germline ends. Incomplete CDR3 DNA: TGTGCCAGTGGGGCAGGGCGAGGCTACGAG. This translates into CASGAGRGYE. The entire CDR3 protein reads CASGAGRGYEQYF.

As to this clone: Read sequence stops 3 residues before the CDR3 end, and the germline J gene provides the missing end. The rearrangement links TRBV2 to TRBJ1-3; D is undetermined. This CDR3 spans 15 amino acids. The germline gives CDR1 SNHLY, CDR2 FYNNEI. Trimming left V 4 bases short and J 4 bases short, with 14 bases between. The sequenced CDR3 bases are TGTGCCAGCAGTGTGGAGTCCCAGGAGGGAAACACC. As protein: CASSVESQEGNT. The entire CDR3 protein is CASSVESQEGNTIYF.

A note on this clone: The read falls 3 residues short of the CDR3 end, and the missing part is taken from the germline J gene. This chain links TRBV5-1 with TRBJ2-2; the match to TRBD1 covers 8 bases. The V segment lost 4 bases and the J segment 7 bases; nucleotides outside the gene matches: 6. Germline V CDR1 and CDR2: SGHRS, YFSETQ. CDR3 length equals 14 residues. CDR3 DNA (partial): TGCGCCAGCAGCCCGGGACAGGCGGGCGGGGAG. Translating it yields CASSPGQAGGE. The full CDR3 sequence reads CASSPGQAGGELFF.

As concerns this clone: The CDR3 end falls 3 residues outside the read, so it is completed with the germline J gene. The rearrangement links TRBV11-2 to TRBJ1-2, with D possibly TRBD1 on 5 matching bases. There are 13 residues in the CDR3. The V and J ends lost 4 bases and 5 bases respectively, with 11 bases between them. CDR1 is SGHAT, CDR2 FQNNGV, per germline. CDR3 in amino acids: CASSSTGDYGYTF. The sequenced part of the CDR3 DNA is TGTGCCAGCAGCTCCACAGGAGATTATGGC.

As for this clone: The read falls 3 residues short of the CDR3 end, and the missing part is taken from the germline J gene. This sequence joins TRBV18 and TRBJ2-1, with D unresolved. Germline assignment: CDR1 KGHSH and CDR2 LQKENI. This CDR3 is built from 14 residues. The ends were cut back, 4 bases at V and 0 bases at J, with 7 bases in the middle. The CDR3 bases that were read are TGTGCCAGCTCACTAGCCACCTCCTACAATGAG. As protein: CASSLATSYNE. The whole CDR3 protein reads CASSLATSYNEQFF.

Concerning this clone: The missing CDR3 end, 3 residues past where the read stops, is filled in from the germline J gene. This chain joins TRBV4-1 and TRBJ1-1; D is unresolved. Germline CDR1 reads MGHRA; CDR2 reads YSYEKL. CDR3 length: 15 amino acids. The ends were cut back, 1 base at V and 1 base at J, with 10 bases in the middle. The sequenced part of the CDR3 DNA is TGCGCCAGCAGCCAAGCTGGGCATTGGAACACTGAA. As protein: CASSQAGHWNTE. The entire CDR3 protein reads CASSQAGHWNTEAFF.

A remark on this clone: The observed sequence ends 3 residues before the CDR3 terminus, with the missing tail filled in from the germline J gene. The chain uses TRBV5-4 and TRBJ1-1; 8 bases agree with TRBD1. This CDR3 spans 12 amino acids. Germline lookup yields CDR1 SGHNT and CDR2 YYREEE (reference sequence). The CDR3 bases that were read are TGTGCCAGCAGCACAGACAGGGGAAAA. It translates to CASSTDRGK. The full CDR3 protein reads CASSTDRGKAFF.

With regard to this clone: The read gets to within 3 residues of the CDR3 end, and the germline J gene fills in the rest. The V and J genes are TRBV20-1 and TRBJ2-1; 9 bases are a match to TRBD1. V lost 5 bases, J lost 6 bases, and 11 bases stayed unmatched. The CDR3 runs 15 residues. Germline V gene data show CDR1 as DFQATT and CDR2 as SNEGSKA (reference sequence). CDR3 DNA (partial): TGCAGTGCTGATATCCGACAGGGGGGTAGCAATGAG. It is translated as CSADIRQGGSNE. The whole CDR3 protein reads CSADIRQGGSNEQFF.

In the case of this clone: The sequence runs out 3 residues before the end of the CDR3; the remainder is reconstructed from the germline J gene. The chain employs TRBV5-4 and TRBJ1-2, with TRBD1 as a possible D gene (5 bases). Between the trimmed V and J ends, which lost 4 bases and 6 bases, there was a span of 13 bases. Per the germline V gene, CDR1 is SGHNT and CDR2 is YYREEE (reference sequence). The CDR3 is made up of 13 amino acids. The part of the CDR3 DNA that was read is TGTGCCAGCAGCAAGGACATAGACCATGGC. Translated: CASSKDIDHG. The whole CDR3 is CASSKDIDHGYTF.

This clone counts as medium-sized by frequency. Read coverage stops 3 residues before the CDR3 terminus; the germline J gene supplies the remainder. This chain links TRBV5-1 with TRBJ1-4; no reliable D call. Germline lookup yields CDR1 SGHRS and CDR2 YFSETQ. The CDR3 sequence is 15 residues long. V was shortened by 1 base and J by 0 bases, with 7 bases between the two germline ends. CDR3 residues: CASSLSVATNEKLFF. CDR3 DNA (partial): TGCGCCAGCAGCTTGTCGGTCGCAACTAATGAAAAA.

Notes on this clone: Read coverage stops 3 residues before the CDR3 terminus; the germline J gene supplies the remainder. This chain connects TRBV20-1 to TRBJ1-5; D ambiguous. The V gene lost 3 bases and the J gene lost 1 base, with 10 bases spanning the gap. The germline V gene has CDR1 DFQATT and CDR2 SNEGSKA (reference sequence). This CDR3 region has 14 residues. CDR3 DNA (partial): TGCAGTGCTAGGGGCAGTCAAAGCAATCAGCCC. It codes for CSARGSQSNQP. In full, the CDR3 reads CSARGSQSNQPQHF.